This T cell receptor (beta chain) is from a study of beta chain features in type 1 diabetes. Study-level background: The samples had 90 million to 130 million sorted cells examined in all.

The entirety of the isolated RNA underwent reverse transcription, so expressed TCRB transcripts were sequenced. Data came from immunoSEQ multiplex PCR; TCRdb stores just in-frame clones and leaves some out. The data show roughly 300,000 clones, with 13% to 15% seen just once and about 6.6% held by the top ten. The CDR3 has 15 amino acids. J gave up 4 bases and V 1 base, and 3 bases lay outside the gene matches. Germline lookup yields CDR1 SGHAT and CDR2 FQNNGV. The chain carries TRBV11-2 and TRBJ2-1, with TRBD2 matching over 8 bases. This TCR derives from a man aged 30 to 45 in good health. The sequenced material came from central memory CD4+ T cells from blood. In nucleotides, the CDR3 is TGTGCCAGCAGCTTAGGTAGCGGGGTTTACAATGAGCAGTTCTTC. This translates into CASSLGSGVYNEQFF.